Shown below are 6 T cell receptor beta chains from a single sample sequenced in a study of early T cells in non-severe SARS-CoV-2 infection. TCRdb reanalysed the 5' RACE reads using MiXCR and keeps one entry per CDR3 protein. The profile covers about 56,000 distinct CDR3 sequences, with approximately 16% appearing a single time and 4.1% taken by the ten largest. The source material was whole blood, sampled at baseline. The receptors here all came from an adult who was a healthcare worker with PCR-confirmed SARS-CoV-2 infection or an uninfected control (not recorded which).

This clonotype was found a few times. The chain combines TRBV29-1 with TRBJ2-1; no reliable D call. Germline lookup yields CDR1 SQVTM and CDR2 ANQGSEA. V was clipped by 1 base and J by 4 bases, with 17 bases between them. This CDR3 region has 16 residues. The CDR3: CSVEGADTLGYNEQFF. The CDR3 nucleotides read TGCAGCGTTGAAGGGGCCGATACTTTGGGATACAATGAGCAGTTCTTC.

This clonotype turned up a few times. The chain couples TRBV28 to TRBJ2-6; tentatively, D is TRBD1 (5 bases). Trimming took off 8 bases at V and 0 bases at J, with 14 bases between the two ends. The CDR3 has 16 amino acids. Germline CDR1 reads MDHEN; CDR2 reads SYDVKM. The CDR3 region is CASGPTASSGANVLTF. CDR3 bases: TGTGCCAGCGGACCGACAGCCTCCTCTGGGGCCAACGTCCTGACTTTC. Full variable domain (outside the CDR3, taken from reference TRBV28 and TRBJ2-6): DVKVTQSSRYLVKRTGEKVFLECVQDMDHENMFWYRQDPGLGLRLIYFSYDVKMKEKGDIPEGYSVSREKKERFSLILESASTNQTSMYLCASGPTASSGANVLTFGAGSRLTVL.

The chain uses TRBV6-6 and TRBJ1-2, with D maybe TRBD1 (6 bases). CDR1 and CDR2 from the germline V gene are MNHNY and SVGAGI (reference sequence). Trimming pared 5 bases from V and 0 bases from J, leaving 7 bases between. This CDR3 is built from 13 residues. CDR3 nucleotide sequence: TGTGCCAGCAGTGGGACAACTAACTATGGCTACACCTTC. Protein product: CASSGTTNYGYTF.

This clonotype was observed many times. This chain links TRBV28 with TRBJ2-7; unclear D gene. V shed 6 bases and J shed 2 bases, with 5 bases lying between them. The germline gives CDR1 MDHEN, CDR2 SYDVKM. The CDR3 length is 11 residues. The CDR3 DNA is TGTGCCAGCAGCACCACCTACGAGCAGTACTTC. This codes for CASSTTYEQYF. The full variable domain, rest sourced from reference TRBV28 and TRBJ2-7, is DVKVTQSSRYLVKRTGEKVFLECVQDMDHENMFWYRQDPGLGLRLIYFSYDVKMKEKGDIPEGYSVSREKKERFSLILESASTNQTSMYLCASSTTYEQYFGPGTRLTVT.

There are a few counts of this clonotype. The CDR3 DNA reads as TGTGCCTCAGGACAGGGGAGAAACACCATATATTTT. Protein: CASGQGRNTIYF. The J gene is TRBJ1-3, the V gene TRBV30, with TRBD1 identical over 9 bases. CDR3 length: 12 residues. Per germline, CDR1 GTSNPN and CDR2 SVGIG (reference sequence). V was pared by 7 bases and J by 5 bases, with 3 bases of the junction left unmatched.

The table lists this clonotype with a few counts. The rearrangement links TRBV5-1 to TRBJ2-5; D is unclear. The CDR3 covers 13 residues. Per the germline V gene, CDR1 is SGHRS and CDR2 is YFSETQ. Deletions cut 4 bases from V and 5 bases from J, with 12 bases between. The CDR3 DNA follows: TGCGCCAGCAGCCCGGAGTTGAGGGAGACCCAGTACTTC. It is translated as CASSPELRETQYF.